This T cell receptor beta chain was captured by sequencing in a study of blood T cells in healthy people across ages. Study outcomes and limitations: Unsorted PBMCs blocked a conclusive comparison of naive and antigen-experienced cells. Diversity was higher, and naive CD4+ cells more numerous, in long-lived donors than in aged donors.

The CDR3 spans 15 residues. CDR1 and CDR2 (germline): SGDLS, YYNGEE. V lost 4 bases to trimming and J lost 1 base, with 15 bases between them. Of note for this clonotype: The antigen is not known.

Healthy Caucasian individuals from Russia aged roughly 6 to 95 were enrolled as donors. Sample-barcoded 5' priming and a J-beta primer mix drove a second PCR of roughly 7 to 11 cycles. Each cDNA molecule was tagged by a template-switch adaptor that had 12 random nucleotides. MiXCR, applied by TCRdb to the 5' RACE reads, yields one record per CDR3 protein. The table records roughly 860,000 distinct CDR3 sequences, roughly 60% of them present only once. The source of this sequence is a man aged 25-45 years in good health. V is TRBV9 and J is TRBJ2-7; possibly TRBD1 or TRBD2 for D (6 bases each). Sequencing was carried out using blood. The CDR3 here is CASSSQPGASYEQYF. In DNA form, the CDR3 reads TGTGCCAGCAGCTCCCAGCCGGGGGCTTCCTACGAGCAGTACTTC.